Following are 23 T cell receptor beta chains from one sample sequenced in a study of human T cells and chemical hapten exposure. TCRdb passed the RACE reads through MiXCR, listing each CDR3 protein once. The table has around 300,000 distinct CDR3 sequences, over 7.5% seen once. As to time point: pre-sensitization, week 0. Regarding treatment: therapeutic diphenylcyclopropenone sensitization with weekly scalp DPC. The material sequenced was whole blood, taken in connection with sensitization to the hapten diphenylcyclopropenone (DPC). These receptors were taken from a man aged 18-30 years with alopecia areata. Some clones in this sample may be carry-over from other donors' samples.

Regarding this clonotype: A read error may produce the germline difference seen at one junction end. The chain uses TRBV6-6 and TRBJ2-2, with D perhaps TRBD1 or TRBD2 (6 bases each). The CDR3 has 18 residues. Germline V gene sequence: CDR1 MNHNY, CDR2 SVGAGI (reference sequence). The CDR3 DNA reads as TGTGCCAGCAGTAAAGTTAGGGGGGTAATTGCGAACGCCGGGGAGCTGTTTTTT. It specifies CASSKVRGVIANAGELFF.

This clonotype was detected a few times. The gene calls are TRBV3-1 and TRBJ2-3; no definite D call. CDR1 is LGHDT, CDR2 YNNKEL, per germline (reference sequence). There are 17 residues in the CDR3. V was trimmed by 0 bases and J by 3 bases, leaving 16 bases between them. As DNA, the CDR3 is TGTGCCAGCAGCCAAGATTGGCCCGTCCTAGGGACAGATACGCAGTATTTT. This translates into CASSQDWPVLGTDTQYF.

This clonotype appeared a few times. This chain connects TRBV5-6 to TRBJ2-3; D is perhaps TRBD1 (6 bases). CDR1 and CDR2 from the germline V gene are SGHDT and YYEEEE. Trimming stripped 0 bases from V and 7 bases from J, with 12 bases between. The CDR3 covers 14 residues. The CDR3 loop reads CASSLDTGKHTQYF. The CDR3 DNA reads as TGTGCCAGCAGCTTGGACACAGGGAAACATACGCAGTATTTT.

This clonotype has at least ten counts. The chain links TRBV7-9 to TRBJ1-6; D gene unclear. In germline, CDR1 is SEHNR, CDR2 FQNEAQ (reference sequence). Trimming stripped 1 base from V and 10 bases from J, with 11 bases between. This CDR3 comprises 14 residues. DNA for the CDR3: TGTGCCAGCAGCTTAGGGGCAGGAGAGTCACCCCTCCACTTT. It translates to CASSLGAGESPLHF.

This clonotype was observed a handful of times. This chain links TRBV20-1 with TRBJ2-7, with 7 positions matching TRBD2. CDR1 and CDR2 from the germline V gene are DFQATT and SNEGSKA (reference sequence). This CDR3 has 13 residues. V was pared by 2 bases and J by 0 bases, with 1 base of the junction left unmatched. The CDR3 DNA follows: TGCAGTGCTAGACCTAGCGGCTCCTACGAGCAGTACGTC. It encodes CSARPSGSYEQYV.

This clonotype showed up just a few times. The chain joins TRBV2 to TRBJ1-1; D remains ambiguous. Between the trimmed V and J ends, which lost 6 bases and 0 bases, there was a span of 11 bases. The germline V gene has CDR1 SNHLY and CDR2 FYNNEI. The CDR3 loop spans 14 amino acids. DNA of the CDR3: TGTGCCAGCAGAGTAGACGCTATGAACACTGAAGCTTTCTTT. Encoded protein: CASRVDAMNTEAFF.

Ten or more counts support this clonotype. The rearrangement joins TRBV7-6 to TRBJ2-7; possibly TRBD1 for D (5 bases). The CDR3 length is 13 residues. CDR1 and CDR2 (germline): SGHVS, FNYEAQ. Trimming took off 1 base at V and 5 bases at J, with 9 bases between the two ends. The CDR3 reads CASSLGRGHEQYV. The CDR3 DNA reads as TGTGCCAGCAGCTTAGGTAGGGGCCACGAGCAGTACGTC.

In this sample, this clonotype turned up a few times. The V call is TRBV5-1, the J call TRBJ2-7; D call uncertain. This CDR3 region has 12 residues. Germline V gives CDR1 SGHRS, CDR2 YFSETQ. Trimming removed 4 bases from V and 3 bases from J, with 8 bases in between. CDR3 loop: CASSGSLYEQYF. Here the CDR3 DNA reads TGCGCCAGCAGCGGCAGCCTCTACGAGCAGTACTTC.

The chain has TRBV29-1 and TRBJ2-7, with 13 bases identical to TRBD2. Germline V gives CDR1 SQVTM, CDR2 ANQGSEA. The CDR3 has 15 amino acids. V gave up 7 bases and J gave up 0 bases; unmatched junction bases: 6. CDR3 DNA: TGCAGCGCAAGGACTAGCGGGGGCCCCTCCTACGAGCAGTACTTC. It specifies CSARTSGGPSYEQYF.

Many counts were recorded for this clonotype. The V gene is TRBV29-1, the J gene TRBJ2-1; 7 nucleotides align to TRBD1. V was clipped by 4 bases and J by 7 bases; unmatched bases: 13. Germline loops: CDR1 SQVTM, CDR2 ANQGSEA. The CDR3 extends over 15 amino acids. The CDR3 region is CSVVRQGDARNEQFF. CDR3 sequence (DNA): TGCAGCGTTGTTAGGCAGGGGGATGCTCGGAATGAGCAGTTCTTC.

This clonotype was seen only a few times. J is TRBJ1-5 and V is TRBV7-8, with 8 nucleotides matching TRBD1. Germline CDR1 reads SGHVS; CDR2 reads FQNEAQ. V was clipped by 4 bases and J by 1 base; unmatched bases: 9. The CDR3 runs to 17 residues. CDR3 nucleotides: TGTGCCAGCAGCTCTCAAAGGACAGGGCTGAGCAATCAGCCCCAGCATTTT. Translating gives CASSSQRTGLSNQPQHF.

This clonotype was observed a few times. The chain links TRBV6-1 to TRBJ1-6, with D possibly TRBD1 on 5 matching bases. Deletions cut 4 bases from V and 10 bases from J, with 17 bases between. This CDR3 contains 15 residues. Germline V lookup: CDR1 MNHNS, CDR2 SASEGT. CDR3 nucleotides: TGTGCCAGCAGTGGCAATTCCGTTCAGGGCTCACCCCTCCACTTT. Translating gives CASSGNSVQGSPLHF.

The rearrangement uses TRBV29-1 and TRBJ1-2; D not certain. The CDR3 is 12 amino acids. Trimming removed 3 bases from V and 0 bases from J, with 5 bases in between. The germline gives CDR1 SQVTM, CDR2 ANQGSEA. CDR3 loop: CSVDWTNYGYTF. CDR3 in DNA: TGCAGCGTTGACTGGACTAACTATGGCTACACCTTC.

This chain connects TRBV11-2 to TRBJ1-3; TRBD1 is a possible D gene (6 bases). V was trimmed by 5 bases and J by 0 bases, leaving 14 bases between them. CDR1 and CDR2 from the germline V gene are SGHAT and FQNNGV. This CDR3 comprises 16 residues. This chain's CDR3 is CASSGRDTSSGNTIYF. The CDR3 DNA is TGTGCCAGCAGCGGGCGGGACACCAGCTCTGGAAACACCATATATTTT.

This clonotype was recorded a few times. The rearrangement joins TRBV9 to TRBJ2-7; the match to TRBD1 covers 10 bases. There are 16 residues in the CDR3. CDR1 is SGDLS, CDR2 YYNGEE, per germline. V was pared by 0 bases and J by 3 bases, with 6 bases of the junction left unmatched. In nucleotides, the CDR3 is TGTGCCAGCAGCGTAGGAGGGACAGGGGTTATCTACGAGCAGTACTTC. This codes for CASSVGGTGVIYEQYF.

Ten or more counts support this clonotype. The chain recombines TRBV28 with TRBJ2-4, with a tentative D call TRBD1 (5 bases). Trimming removed 4 bases at V and 5 bases at J, with 12 bases between. This CDR3 region has 14 residues. Germline CDR1 reads MDHEN; CDR2 reads SYDVKM. As DNA, the CDR3 is TGTGCCAGCAGTTCAGGACATCCCCAAAACATTCAGTACTTC. This encodes CASSSGHPQNIQYF.

The rearrangement joins TRBV20-1 to TRBJ2-5, with TRBD2 identical over 8 bases. This CDR3 region has 14 residues. Germline trimming cut 6 bases from V and 5 bases from J; bases unmatched to any gene: 11. Germline loops: CDR1 DFQATT, CDR2 SNEGSKA (reference sequence). The CDR3 coding sequence is TGCAGTGCCTACTCCTTTAGCGGGGCTGAGACCCAGTACTTC. Its protein is CSAYSFSGAETQYF.

This chain links TRBV2 with TRBJ1-1; no clear D. The CDR3 runs 13 residues. The V end was cut by 9 bases, the J end by 4 bases, with 15 bases between. Germline assignment: CDR1 SNHLY and CDR2 FYNNEI. CDR3: CARIGRGVTEAFF. Here the CDR3 DNA reads TGTGCCAGAATCGGACGGGGTGTCACTGAAGCTTTCTTT.

This clonotype was counted a few times. This chain joins TRBV6-2 or TRBV6-3 and TRBJ2-1; 9 nucleotides align to TRBD1. Unmatched junction bases numbered 4, after V lost 4 bases and J lost 6 bases. This CDR3 has 14 residues. Germline assignment: CDR1 MNHEY and CDR2 SVGEGT. CDR3 coding DNA: TGTGCCAGCAGTTTCAACAGGGGGCCCAATGAGCAGTTCTTC. It encodes CASSFNRGPNEQFF.

In this sample, this clonotype turned up a few times. The chain uses TRBV5-1 and TRBJ2-2; D is perhaps TRBD2 (6 bases). CDR1 is SGHRS and CDR2 is YFSETQ in the germline V gene. The CDR3 spans 15 residues. The V end was cut by 5 bases, the J end by 0 bases, with 11 bases between. CDR3 DNA sequence: TGCGCCAGCAGACCCGGGACTCCGAACACCGGGGAGCTGTTTTTT. Its protein is CASRPGTPNTGELFF.

The chain has TRBV14 and TRBJ2-3, with TRBD2 matching 10 bases. The CDR3 runs to 15 residues. The J segment lost 5 bases and the V segment lost 0 bases, leaving 2 bases of the junction unmatched. CDR1 SGHDN and CDR2 FVKESK come from the germline V gene. The CDR3 DNA reads as TGTGCCAGCAGCCAAGAAAGGACTAGCGGAGATACGCAGTATTTT. Amino acids: CASSQERTSGDTQYF.

This clonotype was counted between two and nine times. This chain uses TRBV6-6 with TRBJ1-4; 10 bases align to TRBD1. The CDR3 is 14 amino acids. Germline CDR1 reads MNHNY; CDR2 reads SVGAGI (reference sequence). V was clipped by 6 bases and J by 7 bases; unmatched bases: 5. CDR3 region: CASSKDRGFEKLFF. CDR3 sequence (DNA): TGTGCCAGCAGCAAGGACAGGGGGTTTGAAAAACTGTTTTTT.

This clonotype was recorded a few times. The rearrangement uses TRBV28 and TRBJ1-2, with D perhaps TRBD1 (6 bases). V lost 3 bases to trimming and J lost 6 bases, with 11 bases between them. Germline lookup yields CDR1 MDHEN and CDR2 SYDVKM. The CDR3 sequence is 13 residues long. Here the CDR3 DNA reads TGTGCCAGCAGTTTGGGAGGGGGTCATGGCTACACCTTC. It is translated as CASSLGGGHGYTF.